This T cell receptor (beta chain) was sequenced in a study of immune evolution from preneoplasia to lung adenocarcinoma. Study context: HLA loss of heterozygosity: under 7.5% AIS, more than 14% MIA, about 32% ADC, none AAH. Study results and limitations: Clonality was highest in normal lung, lower in later-stage lesions apparently.

Sequenced by immunoSEQ multiplex PCR; TCRdb stores in-frame clones only, minus some. Seen here are 10,000 or so clones, around 79% observed once, and the top ten hold approximately 8.7%. Concerning this clone: Antigen unknown.

In germline, CDR1 is SGHNT, CDR2 YYREEE (reference sequence). V dropped 3 bases and J dropped 6; count of bases not matched to a gene: 3. This CDR3 has 13 residues. Sequenced material: FFPE minimally invasive lung adenocarcinoma tissue. The source is an older donor with lung adenocarcinoma. The chain carries TRBV5-4 and TRBJ2-1; 7 bases line up with TRBD1. The CDR3, as DNA: TGTGCCAGCAGCTCCGGGACAGTCAATGAGCAGTTCTTC. This translates into CASSSGTVNEQFF.